This entry features one T cell receptor (beta chain) sequence. The target antigen is unknown. Profiling relied on immunoSEQ multiplex PCR, and the TCRdb table lists in-frame clones only, not all of them. The sample carries about 78,000 clones, about 82% recorded once. This sample is part of a study of T cell responses to AZD1222 COVID-19 vaccine. Study details: Analyses pooled second doses at about 4 or about 12 weeks. Study-wide results and limits: The peak T cell response came first, and repertoires were sampled only after it. Two doses of AZD1222 preceded a rise in Spike-specific TCR breadth and depth. Donors were largely white British and mainly female; clonal diversity was possibly underestimated.

Sequenced here: peripheral blood, sampled on day 0 of AZD1222 vaccination. This TCR was recovered from an adult in good health.

As DNA, the CDR3 is TGCGCCAGCAGCCAAATGACAGGGCCGGAAAACATTCAGTACTTC. Translation: CASSQMTGPENIQYF. This chain uses TRBV4-3 with TRBJ2-4, with TRBD1 matching over 7 bases. Germline V gene sequence: CDR1 LGHNA, CDR2 YSLEER. CDR3 length equals 15 residues. Losses at the gene ends were 2 bases for V and 5 bases for J; bases not matched to a gene: 6.